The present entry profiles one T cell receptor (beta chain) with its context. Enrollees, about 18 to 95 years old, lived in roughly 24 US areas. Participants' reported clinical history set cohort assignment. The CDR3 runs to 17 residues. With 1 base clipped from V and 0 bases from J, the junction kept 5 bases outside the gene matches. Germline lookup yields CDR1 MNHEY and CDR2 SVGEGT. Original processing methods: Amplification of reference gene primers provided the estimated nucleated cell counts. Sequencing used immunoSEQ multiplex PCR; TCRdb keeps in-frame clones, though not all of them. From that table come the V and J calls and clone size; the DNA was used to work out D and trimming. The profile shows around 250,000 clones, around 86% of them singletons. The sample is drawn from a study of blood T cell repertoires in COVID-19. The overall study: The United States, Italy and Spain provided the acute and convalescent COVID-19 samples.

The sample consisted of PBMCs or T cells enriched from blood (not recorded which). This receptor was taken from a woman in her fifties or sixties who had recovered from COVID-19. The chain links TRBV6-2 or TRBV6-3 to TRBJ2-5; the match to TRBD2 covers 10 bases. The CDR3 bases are TGTGCCAGCAGTTACTGGTTAGGGACTAGCGACCAAGAGACCCAGTACTTC. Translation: CASSYWLGTSDQETQYF.